This T cell receptor (beta chain) was sequenced in a study of blood T cell repertoires in COVID-19. Overall study context: Acute and convalescent COVID-19 samples came from the United States, Italy and Spain. PBMCs, B-cell-depleted T cells, or T cells were the source of the cDNA or gDNA that made up the material.

V lost 2 bases, J lost 3 bases, and 16 bases lay in between. CDR3 length: 16 amino acids. CDR1 is LNHDA and CDR2 is SQIVND in the germline V gene (reference sequence). Authors' methods: Amplification of reference gene primers was used by the study to estimate nucleated cell counts. Measured with immunoSEQ multiplex PCR; TCRdb has only the in-frame clones, and not every one. V and J calls and clone size are as listed in that table; D and trimming were resolved from the DNA. The sample carries approximately 96,000 clones, 90% recorded once. Specimen: peripheral blood. The clonotype originates from a man between 60 and 75 years old with acute or convalescent COVID-19. The chain has TRBV19 and TRBJ2-5; maybe TRBD1 (7 bases). The CDR3 spells CASSINSGGGEETQYF. CDR3 in DNA: TGTGCCAGTAGTATAAACTCAGGGGGAGGAGAAGAGACCCAGTACTTC. The whole variable domain, filled in from reference TRBV19 and TRBJ2-5, reads DGGITQSPKYLFRKEGQNVTLSCEQNLNHDAMYWYRQDPGQGLRLIYYSQIVNDFQKGDIAEGYSVSREKKESFPLTVTSAQKNPTAFYLCASSINSGGGEETQYFGPGTRLLVL.